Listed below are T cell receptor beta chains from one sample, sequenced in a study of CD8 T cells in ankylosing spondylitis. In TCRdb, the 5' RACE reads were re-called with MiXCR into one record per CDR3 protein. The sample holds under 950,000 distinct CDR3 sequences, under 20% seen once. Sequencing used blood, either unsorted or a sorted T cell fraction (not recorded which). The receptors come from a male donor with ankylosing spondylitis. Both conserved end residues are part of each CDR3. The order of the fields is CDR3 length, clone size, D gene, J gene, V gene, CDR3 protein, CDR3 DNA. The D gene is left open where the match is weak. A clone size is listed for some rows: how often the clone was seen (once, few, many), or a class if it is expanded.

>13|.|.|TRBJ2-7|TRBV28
CASSLGVPYEQYF
TGTGCCAGCTCCCTGGGAGTTCCCTACGAGCAGTACTTC
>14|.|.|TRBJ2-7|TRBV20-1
CSASRAGKANEQYF
TGCAGTGCTAGTCGGGCAGGGAAGGCTAACGAGCAGTACTTC
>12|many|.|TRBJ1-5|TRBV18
CASSPPNQPQHF
TGTGCCAGCTCACCACCCAATCAGCCCCAGCATTTT
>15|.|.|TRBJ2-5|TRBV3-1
CASSPRSGIQETQYF
TGTGCCAGCAGCCCACGGTCCGGAATACAAGAGACCCAGTACTTC
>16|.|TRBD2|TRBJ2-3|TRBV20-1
CSAEGLAGGFTDTQYF
TGCAGTGCTGAGGGACTAGCGGGGGGTTTCACCGATACGCAGTATTTT
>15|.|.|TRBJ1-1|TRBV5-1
CASSFDRLGVLEAFF
TGCGCCAGCAGTTTTGACAGGTTGGGAGTGCTTGAAGCTTTCTTT
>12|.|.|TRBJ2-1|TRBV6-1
CASSVSIAEQFF
TGTGCCAGCAGTGTGTCGATCGCTGAGCAGTTCTTC
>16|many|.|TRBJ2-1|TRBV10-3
CAISILGAGASGEQFF
TGTGCCATCAGTATACTAGGGGCGGGGGCCTCAGGGGAGCAGTTCTTC
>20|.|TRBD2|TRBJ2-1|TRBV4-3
CASSQDVVFSGSMSYNEQFF
TGCGCCAGCAGCCAAGATGTCGTCTTTAGCGGGAGTATGTCCTACAATGAGCAGTTCTTC
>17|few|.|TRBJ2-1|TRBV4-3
CASSQLGGKGGYNEQFF
TGCGCCAGCAGCCAACTTGGGGGGAAGGGGGGCTACAATGAGCAGTTCTTC
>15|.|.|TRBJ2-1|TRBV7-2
CASSLTPTTSRKQFF
TGTGCCAGCAGCTTAACCCCCACGACTAGTCGGAAGCAGTTCTTC
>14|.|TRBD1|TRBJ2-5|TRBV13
CASRSGTGIETQYF
TGTGCCAGCAGATCCGGGACAGGGATTGAGACCCAGTACTTC
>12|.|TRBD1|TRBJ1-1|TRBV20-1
CSAREGTVEAFF
TGCAGTGCTAGAGAGGGGACAGTTGAAGCTTTCTTT
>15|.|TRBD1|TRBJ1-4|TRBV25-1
CASRAVTGGSEKLFF
TGTGCCAGCAGGGCGGTGACAGGGGGCAGTGAAAAACTGTTTTTT
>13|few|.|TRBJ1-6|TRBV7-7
CASSLTLGSPLHF
TGTGCCAGCAGCTTAACCTTGGGTTCACCCCTCCACTTT
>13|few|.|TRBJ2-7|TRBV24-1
CATSPGHAYEQYF
TGTGCCACCAGTCCGGGACATGCTTACGAGCAGTACTTC
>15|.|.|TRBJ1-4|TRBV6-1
CASSTTVATNEKLFF
TGTGCCAGCAGTACAACAGTAGCAACTAATGAAAAACTGTTTTTT
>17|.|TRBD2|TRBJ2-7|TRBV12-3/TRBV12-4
CASSWGTSGRVPYEQYF
TGTGCCAGCAGTTGGGGGACTAGCGGGAGAGTTCCCTACGAGCAGTACTTC
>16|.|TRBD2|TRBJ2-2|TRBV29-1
CSVEIHGLAAAGELFF
TGCAGCGTTGAAATCCATGGACTAGCGGCCGCCGGGGAGCTGTTTTTT
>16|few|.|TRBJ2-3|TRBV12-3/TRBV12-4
CASSSPGAPSTDTQYF
TGTGCCAGCAGCTCCCCGGGAGCGCCTAGCACAGATACGCAGTATTTT
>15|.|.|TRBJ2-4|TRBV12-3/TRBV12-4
CASSLVAHAKNIQYF
TGTGCCAGCAGTTTAGTAGCCCATGCCAAAAACATTCAGTACTTC
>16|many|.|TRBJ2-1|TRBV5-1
CASSPSGTSFFNEQFF
TGCGCCAGCAGCCCGTCCGGGACCAGCTTCTTCAATGAGCAGTTCTTC
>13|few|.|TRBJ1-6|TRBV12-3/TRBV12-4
CASSPGGGGPLHF
TGTGCCAGCAGTCCAGGCGGCGGGGGACCCCTCCACTTT
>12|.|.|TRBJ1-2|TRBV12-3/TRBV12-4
CASTRDTYGYTF
TGTGCCAGCACCCGTGACACCTATGGCTACACCTTC
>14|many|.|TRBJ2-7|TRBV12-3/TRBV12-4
CASSTGGTTYEQYF
TGTGCCAGCAGCACTGGAGGCACTACCTACGAGCAGTACTTC
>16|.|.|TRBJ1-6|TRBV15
CATSRGNNLHNSPLHF
TGTGCCACCAGCAGAGGCAACAACCTTCATAATTCACCCCTCCACTTT
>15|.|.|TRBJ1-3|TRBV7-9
CASSPTRNWGNTIYF
TGTGCCAGCAGCCCAACCCGAAACTGGGGAAACACCATATATTTT
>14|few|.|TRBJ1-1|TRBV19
CASSEWGVNTEAFF
TGTGCCAGTAGTGAATGGGGGGTGAACACTGAAGCTTTCTTT
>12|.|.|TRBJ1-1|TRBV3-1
CASSHGTVEAFF
TGTGCCAGCAGCCACGGTACAGTTGAAGCTTTCTTT
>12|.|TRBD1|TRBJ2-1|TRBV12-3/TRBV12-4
CASSAGTGGRFF
TGTGCCAGCAGTGCGGGGACAGGGGGTCGGTTCTTC
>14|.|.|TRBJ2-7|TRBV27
CASSSDKPPYEQYF
TGTGCCAGCAGTTCTGACAAGCCACCCTACGAGCAGTACTTC
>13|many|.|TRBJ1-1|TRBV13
CANTQTRRVEAFF
TGTGCCAACACCCAAACAAGGCGAGTGGAAGCTTTCTTT
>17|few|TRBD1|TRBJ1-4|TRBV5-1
CASSLEGQGATNEKLFF
TGCGCCAGCAGCTTGGAGGGACAGGGGGCAACTAATGAAAAACTGTTTTTT
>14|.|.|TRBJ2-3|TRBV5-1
CASRGGISTDTQYF
TGCGCCAGCAGGGGCGGAATTAGCACAGATACGCAGTATTTT
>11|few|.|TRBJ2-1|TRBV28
CASSYIHEQFF
TGTGCCAGCAGTTACATCCATGAGCAGTTCTTC
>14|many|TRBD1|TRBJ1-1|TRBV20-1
CSATRQGAYTEAFF
TGCAGTGCTACCCGACAGGGGGCCTACACTGAAGCTTTCTTT
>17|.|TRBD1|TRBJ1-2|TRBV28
CASSLELLGTGIYGYTF
TGTGCCAGCAGTTTAGAGCTACTAGGGACAGGAATATATGGCTACACCTTC
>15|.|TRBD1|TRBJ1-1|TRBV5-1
CASSSGDRGNTEAFF
TGCGCCAGCAGCTCCGGAGACAGGGGAAACACTGAAGCTTTCTTT
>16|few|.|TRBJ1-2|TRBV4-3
CASSQDYRVNPIGYTF
TGCGCCAGCAGCCAAGATTACAGGGTCAACCCTATCGGCTACACCTTC
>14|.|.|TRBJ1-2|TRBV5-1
CASSLGQTSYGYTF
TGCGCCAGCAGCTTGGGGCAGACCAGCTATGGCTACACCTTC
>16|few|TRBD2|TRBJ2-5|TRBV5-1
CASSLVRGGAEETQYF
TGCGCCAGCAGCTTGGTACGGGGGGGGGCCGAAGAGACCCAGTACTTC
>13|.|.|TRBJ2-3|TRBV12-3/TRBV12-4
CASSFQPADTQYF
TGTGCCAGCAGTTTCCAACCCGCAGATACGCAGTATTTT